This TCR beta chain was obtained from a study of cytomegalovirus exposure and HLA in healthy donors. Study results and limitations: Among the CMV-associated chains, a few were confirmed in vitro as specific for CMV antigens.

Points on this clone: The target antigen is unknown.

The PCR contained 60 Vbeta and 13 Jbeta primers. Clones were sequenced by immunoSEQ multiplex PCR, and TCRdb holds only the in-frame ones, with some missing. The table records nearly 110,000 clones, over 75% of them present only once. The CDR3 spans 14 residues. In germline, CDR1 is SEHNR, CDR2 FQNEAQ (reference sequence). Trimming shortened V by 6 bases and J by 2 bases, and 14 bases separated the two germline ends. The donors gave bone marrow, and they were healthy. The specimen sequenced was PBMCs. The TCR comes from a male donor in good health and CMV-seronegative. The J gene is TRBJ2-7, the V gene TRBV7-9; possible D gene TRBD1, 6 bases. The CDR3 loop reads CASRRNRVPYEQYF. In DNA, the CDR3 is TGTGCCAGCAGACGGAACAGGGTCCCCTACGAGCAGTACTTC.